The T cell receptor (beta chain) under discussion was sequenced for a study of blood T cell repertoires in COVID-19. Study context: Both acute and convalescent COVID-19 samples were obtained from the United States, Italy and Spain. PBMCs, B-cell-depleted T cells, or T cells provided the cDNA or gDNA that made up the material.

Germline V CDR1 and CDR2: SGHAT, FQDESV (reference sequence). The length of the CDR3 is 15 residues. J lost 2 bases, V lost 4 bases, and 6 bases had no gene match. Produced via immunoSEQ multiplex PCR; TCRdb's table is partial and in-frame only. The data hold around 130,000 clones, with more than 70% observed a single time. J is TRBJ2-3 and V is TRBV11-1; 7 nucleotides match TRBD2. Sequencing was done on a sample of peripheral blood. This clonotype originated in a human donor in a cohort sampled during active COVID-19. The CDR3 here is CASSSSSGITDTQYF. CDR3 nucleotide sequence: TGTGCCAGCAGCTCGTCTAGCGGAATCACAGATACGCAGTATTTT.